This T cell receptor (beta chain) appears in the sequencing data of a study of CD8+ T cells in alopecia areata. The treatment was: oral pan-JAK inhibitor, 5-10 mg twice daily. Extracted RNA was reverse transcribed, and the resulting cDNA served as sequencing template. Repertoires were generated with immunoSEQ multiplex PCR, while TCRdb's copy carries only in-frame clones and drops some. The table records about 220,000 clones, under 60% of them present only once. From germline, CDR1 is SQVTM and CDR2 ANQGSEA. The ends were cut back, 7 bases at V and 0 bases at J, with 7 bases in the middle. This CDR3 is built from 13 residues. This clone was observed a handful of times.

The clonotype originates from a human donor with alopecia areata. The chain combines TRBV29-1 with TRBJ2-6, with D unclear. The sequencing here drew on CD4+ T cells sorted from blood, taken at week 4, from a patient treated with tofacitinib. CDR3 protein: CSAQHSGANVLTF. The CDR3 coding sequence is TGCAGCGCGCAGCACTCTGGGGCCAACGTCCTGACTTTC.